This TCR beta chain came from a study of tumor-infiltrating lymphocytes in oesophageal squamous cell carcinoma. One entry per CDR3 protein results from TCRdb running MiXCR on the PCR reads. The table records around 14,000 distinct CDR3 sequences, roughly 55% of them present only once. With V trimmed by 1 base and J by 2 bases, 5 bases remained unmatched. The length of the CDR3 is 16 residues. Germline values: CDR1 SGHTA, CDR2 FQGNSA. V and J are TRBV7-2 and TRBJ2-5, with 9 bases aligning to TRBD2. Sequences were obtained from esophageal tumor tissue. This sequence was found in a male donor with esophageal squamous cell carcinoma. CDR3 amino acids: CASSLGPLAGQETQYF. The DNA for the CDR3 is TGTGCCAGCAGCTTAGGTCCCCTAGCGGGGCAAGAGACCCAGTACTTC.